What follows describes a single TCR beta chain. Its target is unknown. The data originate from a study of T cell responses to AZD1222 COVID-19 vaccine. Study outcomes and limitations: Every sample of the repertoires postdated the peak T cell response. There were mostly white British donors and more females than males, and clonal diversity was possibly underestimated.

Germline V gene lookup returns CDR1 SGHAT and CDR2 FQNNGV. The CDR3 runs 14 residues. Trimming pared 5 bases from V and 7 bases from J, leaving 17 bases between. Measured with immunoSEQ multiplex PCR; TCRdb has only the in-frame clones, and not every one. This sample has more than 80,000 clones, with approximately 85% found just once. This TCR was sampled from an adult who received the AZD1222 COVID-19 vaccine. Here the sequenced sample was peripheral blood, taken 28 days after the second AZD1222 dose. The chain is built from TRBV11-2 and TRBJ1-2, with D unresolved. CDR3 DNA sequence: TGTGCCAGCAGCCCTGACACAGTGCTCGGTGGCTACACCTTC. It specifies CASSPDTVLGGYTF.